Listed below are T cell receptor beta chains from one sample, sequenced in a study of blood T cells in healthy people across ages. TCRdb reanalysed the 5' RACE reads using MiXCR and keeps one entry per CDR3 protein. The table shows around 1.7 million distinct CDR3 sequences, with 28% occurring only once. What was sequenced was blood. The receptor source for this set is a woman younger than 45 in good health. Each CDR3 is given with its conserved first and last residue. The D gene is left open where the match is weak. Only part of the rows carry a size: once, few, many, or a class if the clone is expanded.

abundance	d_gene	v_gene	j_gene	CDR3nt	CDR3aa
-	-	TRBV3-1	TRBJ2-6	TGTGCCAGCAACTTTGGGGCCAACGTCCTGACTTTC	CASNFGANVLTF
-	-	TRBV7-9	TRBJ2-7	TGTGCCATCAGCTTCCCCGGGCGCGGGGCCTACGGGCAGTACTTC	CAISFPGRGAYGQYF
many	-	TRBV6-5	TRBJ2-7	TGTGCCAGTGGGAGAGTCAGCGCCTACGAGCAGTACTTC	CASGRVSAYEQYF
-	-	TRBV11-2	TRBJ1-1	TGTGCCAGCAGCCGCCGGGCAGCTGGGAACACTGAAGCTTTCTTT	CASSRRAAGNTEAFF
few	-	TRBV20-1	TRBJ2-5	TGCAGTGCCTCGACGCGGGGCGCCGGCGAGACCCAGTACTTC	CSASTRGAGETQYF
few	TRBD2	TRBV20-1	TRBJ2-7	TGCAGTGCTAGAGATGATAGCGGGGGCCGCTACGAGCAGTACTTC	CSARDDSGGRYEQYF
few	-	TRBV6-1	TRBJ1-4	TGTGCCAGCAGTCCTCGGGCTCTTCCAACTAATGAAAAACTGTTTTTT	CASSPRALPTNEKLFF
few	TRBD1	TRBV5-5	TRBJ2-7	TGTGCCAGCAGTTCCGGGACAGGGATGCACGAGCAGTACTTC	CASSSGTGMHEQYF
-	TRBD1	TRBV2	TRBJ2-1	TGTGCCAGCAGGACAGGGGGACTAAGGGGCAATGAGCAGTTCTTC	CASRTGGLRGNEQFF
-	TRBD1	TRBV7-2	TRBJ2-5	TGTGCCAGCAGCACCCAGGGGGTCCTGCCCGAGACCCAGTACTTC	CASSTQGVLPETQYF
once	-	TRBV20-1	TRBJ2-3	TGCAGTGCTAGAGGCGTAGGTGGAACAGATACGCCGTATTTT	CSARGVGGTDTPYF
-	TRBD1	TRBV7-2	TRBJ2-1	TGTGCCAGCAGCTTGGGGACAGGCTTCTACAATGAGCAGTTCTTC	CASSLGTGFYNEQFF
-	-	TRBV15	TRBJ2-7	TGTGCCACCAGCGTGAAACACCTCTCCTACGAGCAGTACTTC	CATSVKHLSYEQYF
-	-	TRBV5-1	TRBJ1-1	TGCGCCAGCAGCTTCTTCGAACTAGGGACTGAAGCTTTCTTT	CASSFFELGTEAFF
few	-	TRBV3-1	TRBJ2-7	TGTGCCAGCAGCCAAGATGCGGTCTCCTACGAGCAGTACTTC	CASSQDAVSYEQYF